Following are 22 T cell receptor beta chains from one sample sequenced in a study of radiation and T cells in renal cell carcinoma. Clones were sequenced by immunoSEQ multiplex PCR, and TCRdb holds only the in-frame ones, with some missing. The profile shows some 31,000 clones, over 70% of them singletons. Noted time point: blood 4 weeks post-SBRT, at nephrectomy. Regarding treatment: 15 Gy SBRT to primary tumor, nephrectomy 4 weeks later. The sequencing here drew on blood, taken from a patient whose treatment included radiotherapy and nephrectomy. The receptors come from a man between 60 and 75 years old with renal cell carcinoma.

V gene TRBV30 combines with J gene TRBJ2-1; 9 nucleotides line up with TRBD1. The CDR3 runs 13 residues. The V segment lost 5 bases and the J segment 3 bases; nucleotides outside the gene matches: 2. Per germline, CDR1 GTSNPN and CDR2 SVGIG (reference sequence). CDR3 coding DNA: TGTGCCTGGGACAGGGGGGGCTACAATGAGCAGTTCTTC. Translated: CAWDRGGYNEQFF.

The chain uses TRBV30 and TRBJ2-2, with D tentatively TRBD2 (5 bases). CDR3 length equals 14 residues. The germline gives CDR1 GTSNPN, CDR2 SVGIG (reference sequence). The V and J ends lost 3 bases and 7 bases respectively, with 15 bases between them. The CDR3 sequence is CAWRPSAEGGELFF. CDR3 sequence (DNA): TGTGCCTGGAGACCCTCGGCAGAGGGCGGGGAGCTGTTTTTT.

CDR3 coding DNA: TGTGCCAGCAGCTGGAGGGATTCGAATGATGAAAAACTGTTTTTT. Protein sequence: CASSWRDSNDEKLFF. The rearrangement uses TRBV7-9 and TRBJ1-4; D remains unclear. The CDR3 loop spans 15 amino acids. V gave up 4 bases and J gave up 6 bases, with 15 bases separating them. Germline values: CDR1 SEHNR, CDR2 FQNEAQ (reference sequence).

This clone was recorded only once. The rearrangement links TRBV5-5 to TRBJ1-2; no definite D call. The germline CDR1 and CDR2 sequences are SGHKS and YYEKEE (reference sequence). The V and J ends lost 0 bases and 4 bases respectively, with 4 bases between them. The CDR3 has 12 amino acids. The CDR3 bases are TGTGCCAGCAGCTTGGACATCTATGGCTACACCTTC. It translates to CASSLDIYGYTF.

This sequence joins TRBV30 and TRBJ2-5; 9 bases match TRBD1. CDR1 is GTSNPN, CDR2 SVGIG, per germline (reference sequence). V shed 5 bases, J shed 2 bases, and the junction held 6 bases outside the gene matches. The CDR3 has 14 residues. The CDR3 DNA reads TGTGCCTGGGCGACAGGGGGATCTCAAGAGACCCAGTACTTC. This codes for CAWATGGSQETQYF.

This chain connects TRBV6-1 to TRBJ2-1; D is tentatively TRBD1 or TRBD2 (6 bases each). The germline CDR1 and CDR2 sequences are MNHNS and SASEGT. V lost 6 bases, J lost 5 bases, and 17 bases lay in between. The CDR3 has 15 amino acids. In nucleotides, the CDR3 is TGTGCCAGCAGCAAGGGACCCGGGGGCCACAATGAGCAGTTCTTC. It codes for CASSKGPGGHNEQFF.

This chain joins TRBV6-5 and TRBJ2-7, with a tentative D call TRBD1 (5 bases). The CDR3 sequence is 14 residues long. Trimming pared 6 bases from V and 2 bases from J, leaving 14 bases between. CDR1 and CDR2 (germline): MNHEY, SVGAGI. The CDR3 region has the DNA TGTGCCAGCAGGGCAACAGGAAACCCCTACGAGCAGTACTTC. Protein: CASRATGNPYEQYF.

The chain has TRBV2 and TRBJ1-1, with a weak D call TRBD1 (6 bases). Germline V gene lookup returns CDR1 SNHLY and CDR2 FYNNEI. Trimming removed 3 bases from V and 10 bases from J, with 18 bases in between. The CDR3 runs 14 residues. The CDR3 protein is CASSEGGAVVAAFF. CDR3 nucleotides: TGTGCCAGCAGTGAGGGGGGGGCGGTCGTGGCAGCTTTCTTT.

This clone has a single count. V usage is TRBV7-6 and J usage is TRBJ2-7; D is undetermined. V shed 1 base and J shed 4 bases, with 5 bases lying between them. The CDR3 runs 12 residues. CDR1 and CDR2 from the germline V gene are SGHVS and FNYEAQ. Here the CDR3 reads CASSLVEYEQYF. CDR3 nucleotides: TGTGCCAGCAGCTTAGTAGAGTACGAGCAGTACTTC.

The chain uses TRBV14 and TRBJ1-2, with TRBD1 as a possible D gene (5 bases). V was trimmed by 3 bases and J by 1 base, leaving 24 bases between them. The CDR3 has 19 amino acids. The germline V gene encodes CDR1 SGHDN and CDR2 FVKESK. CDR3 in DNA: TGTGCCAGCAGCCATAGACCTTCCGGGACCCCGACTTATAACTATGGCTACACCTTC. This sequence encodes CASSHRPSGTPTYNYGYTF.

The gene calls are TRBV9 and TRBJ2-1; TRBD2 matches 7 bases. Unmatched junction bases numbered 13, after V lost 3 bases and J lost 7 bases. There are 16 residues in the CDR3. Looked up from germline, CDR1 is SGDLS and CDR2 is YYNGEE. Written as DNA, the CDR3 is TGTGCCAGCAGCGGAAGACTAGCTTATAAGGGGAATGAGCAGTTCTTC. Translating gives CASSGRLAYKGNEQFF.

The chain has TRBV2 and TRBJ2-3; 9 bases agree with TRBD2. This CDR3 has 16 residues. Germline lookup yields CDR1 SNHLY and CDR2 FYNNEI. The ends lost 1 base at V and 1 base at J; junction bases unmatched: 3. The CDR3, as DNA: TGTGCCAGCAGTGAAGAAAGGACTAGCGGCACAGATACGCAGTATTTT. This encodes CASSEERTSGTDTQYF.

The rearrangement links TRBV5-1 to TRBJ1-1; 7 bases are shared with TRBD1. Germline loops: CDR1 SGHRS, CDR2 YFSETQ. Trimming took 0 bases from V and 3 from J; bases not matched to a gene: 5. This CDR3 contains 15 residues. The CDR3 DNA reads TGCGCCAGCAGCTTGGGACAGGGCTTCGACACTGAAGCTTTCTTT. Its protein is CASSLGQGFDTEAFF.

V gene TRBV6-1 combines with J gene TRBJ2-7; no reliable D call. V lost 2 bases to trimming and J lost 1 base, with 12 bases between them. The CDR3 totals 15 residues. Germline assignment: CDR1 MNHNS and CDR2 SASEGT. CDR3 DNA: TGTGCCAGCAGTGAAAAATGGAAGTCGTCCTACGAGCAGTACTTC. This sequence encodes CASSEKWKSSYEQYF.

This chain links TRBV7-9 with TRBJ1-1; tentative D call: TRBD1 (5 bases). CDR3 length: 15 residues. The germline CDR1 and CDR2 sequences are SEHNR and FQNEAQ (reference sequence). V was shortened by 0 bases and J by 3 bases, with 11 bases between the two germline ends. CDR3 nucleotide sequence: TGTGCCAGCAGCTTAGCGGGAGGCAGGGACACTGAAGCTTTCTTT. It is translated as CASSLAGGRDTEAFF.

The V and J genes are TRBV6-6 and TRBJ2-5; tentative D call: TRBD1 (5 bases). Looked up from germline, CDR1 is MNHNY and CDR2 is SVGAGI (reference sequence). The CDR3 spans 11 residues. Trimming took 0 bases from V and 10 from J, leaving 6 bases between them. CDR3 sequence reads: CASSYSRGQYF. The CDR3 nucleotides are TGTGCCAGCAGTTACTCAAGGGGCCAGTACTTC.

This chain joins TRBV10-1 and TRBJ2-2; 10 bases fit TRBD2. This CDR3 is 17 amino acids long. CDR1 and CDR2 from the germline V gene are WNHNN and SYGVQD (reference sequence). The ends lost 7 bases at V and 7 bases at J; junction bases unmatched: 15. The CDR3 region is CASTLYLAGVRNGELFF. The DNA of the CDR3 is TGCGCCAGCACGTTATATCTAGCGGGAGTTAGGAACGGGGAGCTGTTTTTT.

The chain has TRBV6-5 and TRBJ2-1, with TRBD2 identical over 11 bases. Trimming at V came to 6 bases and at J to 8 bases, leaving 9 bases not matched to a gene. Germline V gives CDR1 MNHEY, CDR2 SVGAGI. The CDR3 is 15 amino acids. This CDR3 is CASRVLAGVLYEQFF. CDR3 sequence (DNA): TGTGCCAGCAGAGTACTAGCGGGAGTTTTGTATGAGCAGTTCTTC.

The rearrangement uses TRBV18 and TRBJ1-5; maybe TRBD1 (5 bases). Deletions cut 3 bases from V and 6 bases from J, with 12 bases between. The germline CDR1 and CDR2 sequences are KGHSH and LQKENI. This CDR3 is 14 amino acids long. The CDR3 nucleotides are TGTGCCAGCTCACCGGGCAGGGTCGGTCAGCCCCAGCATTTT. Translating gives CASSPGRVGQPQHF.

CDR3 residues: CASSLGLGGQGYFF. The CDR3 nucleotides read TGTGCCAGCAGCTTGGGCCTTGGGGGACAGGGATATTTCTTC. This chain joins TRBV5-4 and TRBJ2-1; 9 bases agree with TRBD1. Germline CDR1 is SGHNT and CDR2 is YYREEE (reference sequence). The CDR3 loop spans 14 amino acids. J lost 16 bases, V lost 0 bases, and 11 bases had no gene match. The full variable domain, its missing parts supplied by reference TRBV5-4 and TRBJ2-1, is ETGVTQSPTHLIKTRGQQVTLRCSSQSGHNTVSWYQQALGQGPQFIFQYYREEENGRGNFPPRFSGLQFPNYSSELNVNALELDDSALYLCASSLGLGGQGYFFGPGTRLTVL.

This chain joins TRBV2 and TRBJ1-3, with D possibly matching TRBD1 (5 bases). Germline CDR1 is SNHLY and CDR2 is FYNNEI. This CDR3 spans 13 amino acids. V gave up 7 bases and J gave up 4 bases, with 11 bases separating them. CDR3 protein: CASTRQPGNTIYF. The DNA of the CDR3 is TGTGCCAGCACGAGACAGCCCGGAAACACCATATATTTT.

In this sample, this clone turned up a few times. V gene TRBV5-5 combines with J gene TRBJ2-7, with TRBD1 matching 10 bases. The CDR3 has 16 amino acids. Per the germline V gene, CDR1 is SGHKS and CDR2 is YYEKEE (reference sequence). V shed 4 bases and J 0 bases; nucleotides not matched to a gene: 7. Written as DNA, the CDR3 is TGTGCCAGCAGCAAGTCCGGGACAGGGGCCTCCTACGAGCAGTACTTC. Encoded protein: CASSKSGTGASYEQYF.